This T cell receptor (beta chain) appears in the sequencing data of a study of T cell responses to AZD1222 COVID-19 vaccine. Study-wide results and caveats: Repertoire collection took place solely once the T cell response had peaked. Most donors were white British and more were female, and clonal diversity was possibly underestimated. Reports say nearly half of spike-specific TCRs go after unmutated variant regions.

The CDR3 loop spans 13 amino acids. Germline lookup yields CDR1 ENHRY and CDR2 SYGVKD. J was trimmed by 3 bases and V by 4 bases; bases with no gene match: 2. Points on this clone: Its antigen remains unknown.

Using immunoSEQ multiplex PCR, the repertoire was profiled, and TCRdb retains in-frame clones only, with some absent. This table has some 150,000 clones, over 90% appearing once. The gene calls are TRBV10-3 and TRBJ2-7, with 8 bases identical to TRBD2. This TCR was recovered from an adult in good health. The sequencing here drew on peripheral blood, taken on day 0 of MenACWY control vaccination. CDR3 loop: CAISGGTSYEQYF. The CDR3 nucleotides read TGTGCCATCAGTGGAGGGACTAGCTACGAGCAGTACTTC.